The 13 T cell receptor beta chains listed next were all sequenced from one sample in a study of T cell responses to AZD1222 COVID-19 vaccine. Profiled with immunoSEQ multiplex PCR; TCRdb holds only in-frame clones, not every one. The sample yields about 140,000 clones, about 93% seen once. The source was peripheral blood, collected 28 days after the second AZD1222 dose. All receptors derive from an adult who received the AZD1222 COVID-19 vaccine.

This chain's CDR3 is CASSYGGGTEAFF. The DNA for the CDR3 is TGTGCCAGCAGTTATGGGGGGGGGACTGAAGCTTTCTTT. The rearrangement joins TRBV27 to TRBJ1-1; TRBD1 might be the D (5 bases). The CDR3 runs 13 residues. From germline, CDR1 is MNHEY and CDR2 SMNVEV (reference sequence). The V end was cut by 4 bases, the J end by 5 bases, with 11 bases between.

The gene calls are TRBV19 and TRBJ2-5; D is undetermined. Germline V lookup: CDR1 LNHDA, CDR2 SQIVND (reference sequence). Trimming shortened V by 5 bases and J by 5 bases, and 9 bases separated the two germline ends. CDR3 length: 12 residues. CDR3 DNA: TGTGCCAGTAGTGACAATGGGGAGACCCAGTACTTC. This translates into CASSDNGETQYF.

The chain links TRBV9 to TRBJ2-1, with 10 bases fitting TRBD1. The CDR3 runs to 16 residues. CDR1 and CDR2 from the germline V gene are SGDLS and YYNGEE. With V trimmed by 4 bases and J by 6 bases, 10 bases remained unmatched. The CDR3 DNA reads TGTGCCAGCAGCCCGAGTGGGACAGGGGCCGCCAATGAGCAGTTCTTC. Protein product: CASSPSGTGAANEQFF.

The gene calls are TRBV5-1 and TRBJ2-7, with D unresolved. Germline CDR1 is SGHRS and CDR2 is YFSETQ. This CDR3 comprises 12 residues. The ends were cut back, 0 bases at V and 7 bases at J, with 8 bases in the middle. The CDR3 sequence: CASSLALGEQYF. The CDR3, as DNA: TGCGCCAGCAGCTTGGCGCTGGGGGAGCAGTACTTC.

CDR3 sequence (DNA): TGCAGCGTTGGGGAATGGGGGAACACTGAAGCTTTCTTT. Encoded protein: CSVGEWGNTEAFF. V and J are TRBV29-1 and TRBJ1-1; D ambiguous. V lost 4 bases to trimming and J lost 1 base, with 10 bases between them. Germline CDR1 is SQVTM and CDR2 is ANQGSEA. This CDR3 is built from 13 residues.

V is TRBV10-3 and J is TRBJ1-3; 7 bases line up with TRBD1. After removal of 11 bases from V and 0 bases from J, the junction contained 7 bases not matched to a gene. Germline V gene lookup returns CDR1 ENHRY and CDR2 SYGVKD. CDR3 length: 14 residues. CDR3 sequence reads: CAAGGGNSGNTIYF. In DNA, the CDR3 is TGTGCCGCAGGGGGGGGAAACTCTGGAAACACCATATATTTT.

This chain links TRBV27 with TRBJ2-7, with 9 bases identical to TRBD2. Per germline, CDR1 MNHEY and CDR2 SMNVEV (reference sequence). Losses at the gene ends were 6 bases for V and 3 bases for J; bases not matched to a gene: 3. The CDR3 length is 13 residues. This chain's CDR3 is CASSPLAGYEQYF. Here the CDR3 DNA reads TGTGCCAGCAGCCCACTAGCGGGCTACGAGCAGTACTTC.

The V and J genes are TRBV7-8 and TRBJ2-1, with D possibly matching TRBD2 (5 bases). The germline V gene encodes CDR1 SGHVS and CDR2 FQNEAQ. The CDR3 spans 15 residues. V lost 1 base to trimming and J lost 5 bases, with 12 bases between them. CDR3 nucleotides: TGTGCCAGCAGCTTAGGTAGCGTCTTGGACAATGAGCAGTTCTTC. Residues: CASSLGSVLDNEQFF.

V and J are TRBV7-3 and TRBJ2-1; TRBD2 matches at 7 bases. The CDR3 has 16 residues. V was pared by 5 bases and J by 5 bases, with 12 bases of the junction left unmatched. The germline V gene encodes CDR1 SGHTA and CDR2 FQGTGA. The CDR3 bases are TGTGCCAGCAGCGCCACTAGCGCCACTGAGAACAATGAGCAGTTCTTC. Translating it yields CASSATSATENNEQFF. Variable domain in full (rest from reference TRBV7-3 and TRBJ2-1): GAGVSQTPSNKVTEKGKYVELRCDPISGHTALYWYRQSLGQGPEFLIYFQGTGAADDSGLPNDRFFAVRPEGSVSTLKIQRTERGDSAVYLCASSATSATENNEQFFGPGTRLTVL.

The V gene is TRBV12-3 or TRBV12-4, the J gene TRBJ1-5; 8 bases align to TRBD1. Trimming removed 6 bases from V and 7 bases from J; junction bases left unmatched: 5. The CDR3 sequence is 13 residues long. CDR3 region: CASSQGAGQPQHF. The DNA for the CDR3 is TGTGCCAGCAGCCAGGGGGCTGGACAGCCCCAGCATTTT.

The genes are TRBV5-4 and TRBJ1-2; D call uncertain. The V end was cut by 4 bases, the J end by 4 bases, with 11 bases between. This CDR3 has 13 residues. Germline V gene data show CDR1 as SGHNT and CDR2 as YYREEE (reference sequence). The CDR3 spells CASSTDGTYGYTF. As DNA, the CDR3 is TGTGCCAGCAGCACGGACGGTACCTATGGCTACACCTTC.

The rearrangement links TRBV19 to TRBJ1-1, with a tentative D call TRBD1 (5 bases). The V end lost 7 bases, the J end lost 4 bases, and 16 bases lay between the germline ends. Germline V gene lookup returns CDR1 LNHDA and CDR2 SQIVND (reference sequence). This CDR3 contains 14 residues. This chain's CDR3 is CASTQSREGTEAFF. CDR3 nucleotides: TGTGCCAGTACCCAATCCAGGGAAGGCACTGAAGCTTTCTTT.

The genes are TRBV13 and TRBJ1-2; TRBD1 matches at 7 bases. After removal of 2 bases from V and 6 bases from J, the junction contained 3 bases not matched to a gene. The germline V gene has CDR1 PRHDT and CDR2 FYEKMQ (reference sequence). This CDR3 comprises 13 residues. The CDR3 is CASSLPQGDGYTF. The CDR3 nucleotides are TGTGCCAGCAGCTTACCCCAGGGGGATGGCTACACCTTC.